This T cell receptor beta chain is drawn from a study of HIV-infected patients and healthy controls (dated by TCRdb to the mid-2010s). Regarding the research as a whole: The study asked whether deep sequencing of the TCR repertoire from small blood samples of HIV patients could detect immune perturbation and reconstitution. Points the paper makes about the study in general: HLA typing of donors was not performed in the study. Unequal numbers of distinct sequences between patients and controls complicated comparisons, and size-matching overweighted rare events from HIV-infected data. The observed differences in diversity could not be explained by the slight differences in age and sex profiles between the study cohorts. Size-matched repertoire data did not replicate the apparent post-therapy recovery of the Gini index in HIV-infected patients. The pairing of alpha and beta chains was not determined in the samples. MAIT cell alpha-chain CDR3s were found at high frequency in healthy controls but were severely depleted in HIV+ repertoires. Significantly different mean usage between HIV-infected patients and controls was observed for eight alpha and eight beta V genes. Compared with untreated HIV+ repertoires, healthy control repertoires had roughly threefold more distinct CDR3s and higher Shannon diversity. HIV-infected repertoires showed significantly elevated mean Gini indices relative to controls, which possibly reflects oligoclonality. Sequencing depth was restricted by the use of whole blood, which also prevented the dynamics of distinct T-cell subpopulations from being separated. By Jaccard index and by the count of highly shared sequences, healthy controls shared more CDR3s between individuals than HIV+ patients did. Most CMV-associated CDR3s became more frequent during therapy, although their change was not significant, whereas HIV-associated CDR3s showed a significant decrease in frequency. A major limit on how widely the findings apply, in the view of the authors, was that only sixteen HIV-infected individuals were processed.

500 to 600 ng RNA was reverse transcribed with SuperScript III using primers against the alpha and beta constant regions. Alpha and beta chain libraries were generated separately via chain-specific third strand synthesis with multiplexing indices. The protocol used a single primer pair to amplify all rearrangements within a chain, which avoided primer bias, and attached molecular barcodes to each cDNA molecule. The SP2 sequencing primer site and a random hexamer were carried on a 5' RACE adapter, to which purified cDNA was joined by T4 RNA Ligase 1. The authors primed second strand synthesis from the SP2 site with Phusion polymerase and used slow temperature ramps to favor optimal annealing. The 12-nucleotide barcode on each molecule comprised two random hexamer sequences, both introduced before amplification and concatenated. An amplification PCR of approximately 25 cycles with P5s and P7 primers came after a short first PCR that had added P5 and P7 adapter elements plus a second index. Libraries received approximately 25 PCR cycles in total, were quantified on a Qubit, sized on a Bioanalyzer, and diluted to about 4 nM. Normalized libraries were sequenced on an Illumina MiSeq with 2 x 250 paired-end kits. Into approximately 10 ul Tris-Cl, the reverse transcription reactions were eluted following cleanup on MinElute columns. Adapter ligations were incubated for around 20 hours at 16 degrees C and subsequently purified with AMPure XP beads at a 1:1 ratio. In the original analysis: A modified Decombinator that output V, J, insert and barcode information was used to process the demultiplexed FASTQ files. Sequences that shared a barcode but differed from the dominant sequence were treated as errors and discarded, and barcodes were clustered at Levenshtein distance 3 and counted to estimate the original cDNA molecules. Downstream analyses used R packages ineq, vegan, igraph and RCytoscape, with IMGT nomenclature and CDR3 definitions. V gene usage was computed over distinct sequences, each TCR counted once to avoid skew from clonal expansion. Whenever two unique CDR3 amino acid sequences within a donor differed by a single Levenshtein edit, similarity networks linked them. Published HIV-specific CDR3s (approximately 100 alpha, 702 beta) and CMV-specific CDR3s (under 14 alpha, 200 to 300 beta) were assembled and queried against the repertoires. Random subsampling to size-matched repertoires demonstrated that the decreased diversity in patients did not result from their lower sequence numbers. TCRdb took the public reads, trimmed them with fastp at Q25, ran MiXCR for clone calling and kept in-frame beta chains. Rows merge per CDR3 protein into single entries with the most common DNA and genes. These V and J calls are TCRdb output, not the study's own analysis. Present in this sample are about 15,000 distinct CDR3 sequences, roughly 7.7% of which were seen just once. 8% to 9.5% of the sample is taken by the ten largest.

This clonotype is categorized as medium-sized (0.01 to 0.1%). Its specific antigen is unknown. The input lacks base qualities; no much larger clone sits a single base away. Whole blood was used without cell fractionation, so the repertoire reflected all unsorted peripheral T cells. Ten uninfected healthy donors were sampled as controls, and four of these ten donors were sampled twice approximately 3 months apart. An approximately 2.5 ml sample of peripheral blood was drawn into Tempus tubes for RNA extraction. Residual genomic DNA was removed with the TURBO-DNase kit and globin mRNA was depleted with GLOBINclear. From the germline V gene, CDR1 is MNHEY and CDR2 is SVGAGI. Cut back by 2 bases and 2 bases, the V and J ends lie 9 bases apart. From the cysteine through the phenylalanine, the CDR3 covers 14 amino acids. Only CDR3 DNA remains: 42 bases, in frame from the first base.

This TCR was sampled from an adult in good health. Rearrangement joined TRBV6-5 to TRBJ2-5; the D gene is possibly TRBD1 or TRBD2, each agreeing over 5 bases. Sample: blood. The DNA is as follows: TGTGCCAGCAGTTACGGGACGCTACAAGAGACCCAGTACTTC. It codes for CASSYGTLQETQYF.